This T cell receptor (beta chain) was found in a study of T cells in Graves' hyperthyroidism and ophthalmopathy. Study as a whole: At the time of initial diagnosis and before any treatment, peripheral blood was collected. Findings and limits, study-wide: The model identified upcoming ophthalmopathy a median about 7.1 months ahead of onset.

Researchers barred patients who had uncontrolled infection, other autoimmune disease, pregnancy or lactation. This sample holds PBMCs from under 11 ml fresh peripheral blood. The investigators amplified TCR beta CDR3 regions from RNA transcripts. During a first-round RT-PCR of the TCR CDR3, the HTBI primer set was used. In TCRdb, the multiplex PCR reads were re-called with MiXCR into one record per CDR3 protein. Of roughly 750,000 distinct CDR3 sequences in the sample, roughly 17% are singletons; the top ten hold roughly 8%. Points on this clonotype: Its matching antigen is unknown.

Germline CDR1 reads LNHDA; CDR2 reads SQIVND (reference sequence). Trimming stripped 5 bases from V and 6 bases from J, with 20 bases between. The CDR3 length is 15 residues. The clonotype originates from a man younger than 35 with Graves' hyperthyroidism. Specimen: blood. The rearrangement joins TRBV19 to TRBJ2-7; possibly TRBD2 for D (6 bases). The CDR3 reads CASSVTSRGRIEQYF. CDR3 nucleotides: TGTGCCAGTAGTGTGACTAGTCGAGGGAGGATCGAGCAGTACTTC.